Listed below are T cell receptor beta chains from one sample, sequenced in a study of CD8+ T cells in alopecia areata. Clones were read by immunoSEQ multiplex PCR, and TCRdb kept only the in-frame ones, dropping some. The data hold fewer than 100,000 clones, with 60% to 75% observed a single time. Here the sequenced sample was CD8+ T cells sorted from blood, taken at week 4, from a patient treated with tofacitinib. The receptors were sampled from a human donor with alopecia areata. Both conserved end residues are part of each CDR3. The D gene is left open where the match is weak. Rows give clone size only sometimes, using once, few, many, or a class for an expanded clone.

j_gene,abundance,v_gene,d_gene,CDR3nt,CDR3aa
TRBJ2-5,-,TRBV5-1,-,TGCGCCAGCAGCTACCCAGGGGAACAAGAGACCCAGTACTTC,CASSYPGEQETQYF
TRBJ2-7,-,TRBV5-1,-,TGCGCCAGCAGCTTGGTATCGGGGCTGAGCTACGAGCAGTACTTC,CASSLVSGLSYEQYF
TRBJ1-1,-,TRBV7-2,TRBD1,TGTGCCAGCAGTTACGACAGGGTACTAACTGAAGCTTTCTTT,CASSYDRVLTEAFF
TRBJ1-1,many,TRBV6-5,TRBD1,TGTGCCAGCAGGCCTTACAGGGGGATGAACACTGAAGCTTTCTTT,CASRPYRGMNTEAFF
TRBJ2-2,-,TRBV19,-,TGTGCCAGTAGTATAGTTTCCCAGGAGATTTCCACCGGGGAGCTGTTTTTT,CASSIVSQEISTGELFF
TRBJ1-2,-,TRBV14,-,TGTGCCAGCAGCCCCGGTTACGGTCTGGTATATGGCTACACCTTC,CASSPGYGLVYGYTF
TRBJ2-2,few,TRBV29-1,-,TGCAGCGTTCTCACCGGGGAGCTGTTTTTT,CSVLTGELFF
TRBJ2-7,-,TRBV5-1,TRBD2,TGCGCCAGCAGCATCCTGGGGGGGACGGTGATCTACGAGCAGTACTTC,CASSILGGTVIYEQYF
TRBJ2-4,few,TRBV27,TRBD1,TGTGCCAGCAGTCCTAGAGGGGGCCTGGCCAAAAACATTCAGTACTTC,CASSPRGGLAKNIQYF
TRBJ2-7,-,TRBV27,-,TGTGCCAGCGCAACGGGGGCCCGCGGGAACGAGCAGTACTTC,CASATGARGNEQYF
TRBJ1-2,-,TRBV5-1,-,TGCGCCAACAGCTCCCAGGAGGAATATAACTATGGCTACACCTTC,CANSSQEEYNYGYTF
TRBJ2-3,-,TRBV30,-,TGTGCCTGGACTTCGGAGCAGTCCTACACAGATACGCAGTATTTT,CAWTSEQSYTDTQYF
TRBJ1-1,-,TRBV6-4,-,TGTGCCAGCAGTGACTTATCCGGCACAGGGCTTCGTAATAGGGCGAACACTGAAGCTTTCTTT,CASSDLSGTGLRNRANTEAFF
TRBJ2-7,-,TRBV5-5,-,TGTGCCAGCAGCTTGGTTGGACTGGTCTACGAGCAGTACTTC,CASSLVGLVYEQYF
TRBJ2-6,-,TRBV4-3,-,TGCGCCAGCTCCTATGGCTCTGGGGCCAACGTCCTGACTTTC,CASSYGSGANVLTF
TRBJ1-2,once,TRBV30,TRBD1,TGTGCCTGGAGGTGGGACAGTTCCTATGGCTACACCTTC,CAWRWDSSYGYTF
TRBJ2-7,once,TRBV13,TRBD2,TGTGCCAGCAGCTTATATACTAGCGGGGGGGAGCAGTACTTC,CASSLYTSGGEQYF
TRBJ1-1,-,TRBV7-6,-,TGTGCCAGCAGCCCGTTGGGGACTTTGAACACTGAAGCTTTCTTT,CASSPLGTLNTEAFF
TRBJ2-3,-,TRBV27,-,TGTGCCAGCAGTACAACCCCCTCCGGCACAGATACGCAGTATTTT,CASSTTPSGTDTQYF
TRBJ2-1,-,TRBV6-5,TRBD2,TGTGCCAGCAGCCGCGTAGCGGGGGGGCGTAATGAGCAGTTCTTC,CASSRVAGGRNEQFF
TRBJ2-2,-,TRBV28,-,TGTGCCAGCAGTTTGTACGGGGTCGGGGAGCTGTTTTTT,CASSLYGVGELFF
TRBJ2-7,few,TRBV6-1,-,TGTGCCAGCGAAGACAGAAGACTAGTCTACGAGCAGTACTTC,CASEDRRLVYEQYF
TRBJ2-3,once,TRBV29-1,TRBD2,TGCAGCGTTGAAGGCAGCGGGGTTAGCACAGATACGCAGTATTTT,CSVEGSGVSTDTQYF
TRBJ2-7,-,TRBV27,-,TGTGCCAGCAGTTTTCTGCAGGGGGGCCACGAGCAGTACTTC,CASSFLQGGHEQYF
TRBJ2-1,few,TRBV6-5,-,TGTGCCAGCAGTTACTCGAGAGTCAATGAGCAGTTCTTC,CASSYSRVNEQFF
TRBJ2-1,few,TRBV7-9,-,TGTGCCAGCAGCTCGACAGCCCGATCCTACAATGAGCAGTTCTTC,CASSSTARSYNEQFF
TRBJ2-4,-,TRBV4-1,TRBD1,TGCGCCAGCAGCCAAGAGGAACAGGGGGCTGACATTCAGTACTTC,CASSQEEQGADIQYF
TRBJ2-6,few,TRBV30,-,TGTGCCTGGAGATTGGGACCAGGGGCCAACGTCCTGACTTTC,CAWRLGPGANVLTF
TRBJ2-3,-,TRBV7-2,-,TGTGCCAGCAGCTTAGCGGGGGGGCTTTATACGCAGTATTTT,CASSLAGGLYTQYF
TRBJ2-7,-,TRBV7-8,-,TGTGCCAGCAGCCTCGCTTCCTACTACGAGCAGTACTTC,CASSLASYYEQYF
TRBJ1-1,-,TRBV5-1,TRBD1,TGCGCCAGCAGGGACAGGGAGAACACTGAAGCTTTCTTT,CASRDRENTEAFF
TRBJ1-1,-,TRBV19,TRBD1,TGTGCCAGTATCCCAGGACAGGGGTTTGCATCGTACACTGAAGCTTTCTTT,CASIPGQGFASYTEAFF
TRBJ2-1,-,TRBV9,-,TGTGCCAGCAGCGTAGCGGGAGAAACCTACAATGAGCAGTTCTTC,CASSVAGETYNEQFF
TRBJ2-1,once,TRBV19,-,TGTGCCAGTAGTATAGATGGTACTAGTGAGCAGTTCTTC,CASSIDGTSEQFF
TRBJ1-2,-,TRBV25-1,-,TGTGCCAGCAGTGAATCGGTCGCCGCGCGTCAGGGCTACACCTTC,CASSESVAARQGYTF
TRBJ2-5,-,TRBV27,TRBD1,TGTGCCAGCAGTTTAACGGGTGGACAGGGGGGCTTTGGCCAGTACTTC,CASSLTGGQGGFGQYF
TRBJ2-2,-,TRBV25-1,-,TGTGCCAGCAGTGAATTAGAAGCGGCGAACACCGGGGAGCTGTTTTTT,CASSELEAANTGELFF
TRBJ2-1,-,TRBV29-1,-,TGCAGCGTTGAAGATCCGGTGGGAGGATCAGGATCCTACAATGAGCAGTTCTTC,CSVEDPVGGSGSYNEQFF
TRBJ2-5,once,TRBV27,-,TGTGCCAGCAGTTTGGGGGTCCAAGAGACCCAGTACTTC,CASSLGVQETQYF
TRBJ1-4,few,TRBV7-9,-,TGTGCCAGCAGCTCGGACCAATTAAGGGAAAAACTGTTTTTT,CASSSDQLREKLFF
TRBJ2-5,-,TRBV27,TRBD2,TGTGCCAGCAGTTTAGTGGGAGTAGCGGGGCAAGAGACCCAGTACTTC,CASSLVGVAGQETQYF
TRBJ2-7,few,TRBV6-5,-,TGTGCCAGCAGCCCCCGAGAGGGACATTACGAGCAGTACTTC,CASSPREGHYEQYF
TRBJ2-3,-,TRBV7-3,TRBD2,TGTGCCAGCAGCCTTGGACTAGCGGGGGTTGGTGATACGCAGTATTTT,CASSLGLAGVGDTQYF
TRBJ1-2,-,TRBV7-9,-,TGTGCCAGCAGCTTAGGGCAGTTGGATGGCTACACCTTC,CASSLGQLDGYTF
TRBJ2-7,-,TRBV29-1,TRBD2,TGCAGCGTTCTCCCATTAGCGGGAGAAGGGGAGCAGTACTTC,CSVLPLAGEGEQYF
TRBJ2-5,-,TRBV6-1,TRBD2,TGTGCCAGCAGTGAATTGGGCGGGAGTGGGGAGACCCAGTACTTC,CASSELGGSGETQYF
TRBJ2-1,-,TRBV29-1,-,TGCAGCGTTCTCCCCCGGGGGTCCTACAATGAGCAGTTCTTC,CSVLPRGSYNEQFF
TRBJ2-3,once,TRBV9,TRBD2,TGTGCCAGCAGCGTGAGCGGGGCAACGACAGATACGCAGTATTTT,CASSVSGATTDTQYF
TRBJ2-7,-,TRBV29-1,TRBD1,TGCAGCGTTGGGACAGGGGAATCCTACGAGCAGTACTTC,CSVGTGESYEQYF
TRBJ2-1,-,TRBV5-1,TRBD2,TGCGCCAGCAGCCCCGCTGGACTAGCGGGCAATGAGCAGTTCTTC,CASSPAGLAGNEQFF
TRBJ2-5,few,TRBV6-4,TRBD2,TGTGCCAGCAGTGAAATAGCGGGAGAGAGAGAGACCCAGTACTTC,CASSEIAGERETQYF
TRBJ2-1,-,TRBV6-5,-,TGTGCCAGCAGTTCGGGGGACCGCTACAATGAGCAGTTCTTC,CASSSGDRYNEQFF
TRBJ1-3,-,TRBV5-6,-,TGTGCCAGCAGCGTGACAGGTACCTCTGGAAACACCATATATTTT,CASSVTGTSGNTIYF
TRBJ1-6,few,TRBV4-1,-,TGCGCCAGCTCAGACCGGAGCTCCTATAATTCACCCCTCCACTTT,CASSDRSSYNSPLHF
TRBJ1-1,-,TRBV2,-,TGTGCCAGCAGTGACGAGGGGGGATTGGCTGAAGCTTTCTTT,CASSDEGGLAEAFF
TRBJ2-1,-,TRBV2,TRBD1,TGTGCCATCCCTAGACAGGGCGCAAGCTCCTACAATGAGCAGTTCTTC,CAIPRQGASSYNEQFF
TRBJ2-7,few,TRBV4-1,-,TGCGCCAGCAGCCAAGAAGGGGCAGACTACTACGAGCAGTACTTC,CASSQEGADYYEQYF
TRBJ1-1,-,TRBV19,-,TGTGCCAGTAAGGTAGGGGGATACACGAACACTGAAGCTTTCTTT,CASKVGGYTNTEAFF